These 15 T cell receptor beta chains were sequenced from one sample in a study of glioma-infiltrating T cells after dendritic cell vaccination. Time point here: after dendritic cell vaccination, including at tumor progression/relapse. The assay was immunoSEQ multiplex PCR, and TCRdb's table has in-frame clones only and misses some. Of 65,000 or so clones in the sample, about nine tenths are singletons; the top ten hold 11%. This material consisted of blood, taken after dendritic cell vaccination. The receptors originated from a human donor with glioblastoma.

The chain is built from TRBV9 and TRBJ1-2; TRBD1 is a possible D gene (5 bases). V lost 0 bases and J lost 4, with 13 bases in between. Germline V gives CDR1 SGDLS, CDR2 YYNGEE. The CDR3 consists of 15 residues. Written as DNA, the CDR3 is TGTGCCAGCAGCGTAGGGCGTCAGGGCACCTATGGCTACACCTTC. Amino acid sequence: CASSVGRQGTYGYTF.

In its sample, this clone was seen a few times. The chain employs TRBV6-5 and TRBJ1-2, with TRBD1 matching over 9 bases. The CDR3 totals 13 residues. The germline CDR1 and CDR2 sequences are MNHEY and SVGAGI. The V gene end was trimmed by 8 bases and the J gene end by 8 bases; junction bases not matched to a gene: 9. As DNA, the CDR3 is TGTGCCAGCTTGGGGGACAGGGTTTGGGGCTACACCTTC. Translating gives CASLGDRVWGYTF.

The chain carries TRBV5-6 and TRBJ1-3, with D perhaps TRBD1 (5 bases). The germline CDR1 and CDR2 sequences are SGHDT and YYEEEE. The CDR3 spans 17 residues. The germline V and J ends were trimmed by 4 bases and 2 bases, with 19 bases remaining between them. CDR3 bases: TGTGCCAGCAGCCCCGGGTCAGGGAACCTTCCTGGAAACACCATATATTTT. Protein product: CASSPGSGNLPGNTIYF.

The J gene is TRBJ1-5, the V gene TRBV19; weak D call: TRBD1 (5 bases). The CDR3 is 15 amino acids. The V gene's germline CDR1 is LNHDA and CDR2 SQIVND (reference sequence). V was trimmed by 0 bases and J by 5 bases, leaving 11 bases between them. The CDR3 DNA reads TGTGCCAGTAGTATAGAGGGCAGGGCAGATCAGCCCCAGCATTTT. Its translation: CASSIEGRADQPQHF.

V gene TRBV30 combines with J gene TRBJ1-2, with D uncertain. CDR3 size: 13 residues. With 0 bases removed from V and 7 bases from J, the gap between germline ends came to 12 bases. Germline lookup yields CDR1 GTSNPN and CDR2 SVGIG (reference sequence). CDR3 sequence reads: CAWSVPGRSGYTF. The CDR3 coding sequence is TGTGCCTGGAGTGTACCGGGGAGGTCTGGCTACACCTTC. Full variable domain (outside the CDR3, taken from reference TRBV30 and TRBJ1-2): SQTIHQWPATLVQPVGSPLSLECTVEGTSNPNLYWYRQAAGRGLQLLFYSVGIGQISSEVPQNLSASRPQDRQFILSSKKLLLSDSGFYLCAWSVPGRSGYTFGSGTRLTVV.

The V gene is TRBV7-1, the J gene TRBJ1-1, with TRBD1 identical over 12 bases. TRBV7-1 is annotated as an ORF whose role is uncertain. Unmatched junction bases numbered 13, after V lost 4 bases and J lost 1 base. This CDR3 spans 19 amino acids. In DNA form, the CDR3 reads TGTGCCAGCAGCTTAGGGACAGGGGGCGCGATTTGGGGGAACACTGAAGCTTTCTTT. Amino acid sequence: CASSLGTGGAIWGNTEAFF.

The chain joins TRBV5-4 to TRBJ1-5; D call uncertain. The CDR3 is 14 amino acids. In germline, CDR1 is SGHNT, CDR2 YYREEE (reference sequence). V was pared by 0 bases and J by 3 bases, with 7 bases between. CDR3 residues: CASSLAQSNQPQHF. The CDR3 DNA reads TGTGCCAGCAGCTTGGCCCAGTCCAATCAGCCCCAGCATTTT.

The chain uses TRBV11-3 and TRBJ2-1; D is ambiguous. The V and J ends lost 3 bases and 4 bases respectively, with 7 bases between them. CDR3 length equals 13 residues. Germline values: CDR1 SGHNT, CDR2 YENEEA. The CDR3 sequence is CASSLYGYNEQFF. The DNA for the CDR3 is TGTGCCAGCAGCTTGTACGGGTACAATGAGCAGTTCTTC.

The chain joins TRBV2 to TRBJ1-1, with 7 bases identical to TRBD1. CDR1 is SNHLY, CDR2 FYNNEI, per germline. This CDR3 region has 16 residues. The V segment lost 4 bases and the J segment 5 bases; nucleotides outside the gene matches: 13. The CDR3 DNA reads TGTGCCAGCAGTGCACCACTACAGGGGAGGAGGACTGAAGCTTTCTTT. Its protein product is CASSAPLQGRRTEAFF. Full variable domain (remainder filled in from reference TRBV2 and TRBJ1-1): EPEVTQTPSHQVTQMGQEVILRCVPISNHLYFYWYRQILGQKVEFLVSFYNNEISEKSEIFDDQFSVERPDGSNFTLKIRSTKLEDSAMYFCASSAPLQGRRTEAFFGQGTRLTVV.

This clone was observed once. For the CDR3, the DNA is TGTGCCAGTAGTACCGGACAGGGTATCACTGGAAACACCATATATTTT. Protein product: CASSTGQGITGNTIYF. This chain connects TRBV19 to TRBJ1-3; 8 bases are a match to TRBD1. The V segment lost 4 bases and the J segment 2 bases; nucleotides outside the gene matches: 7. Germline V gene lookup returns CDR1 LNHDA and CDR2 SQIVND (reference sequence). The CDR3 is made up of 16 amino acids.

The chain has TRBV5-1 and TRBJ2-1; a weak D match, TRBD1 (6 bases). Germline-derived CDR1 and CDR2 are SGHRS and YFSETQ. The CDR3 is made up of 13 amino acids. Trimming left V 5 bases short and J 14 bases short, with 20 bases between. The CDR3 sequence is CASSVENRELKFF. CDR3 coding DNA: TGCGCCAGCAGTGTCGAAAACAGGGAACTGAAGTTCTTC.

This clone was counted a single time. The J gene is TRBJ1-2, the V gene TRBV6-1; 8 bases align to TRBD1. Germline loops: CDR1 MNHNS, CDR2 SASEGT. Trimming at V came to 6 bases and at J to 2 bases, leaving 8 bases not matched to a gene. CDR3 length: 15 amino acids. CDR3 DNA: TGTGCCAGCAGCTCTGGACAGGGAGGCAACTATGGCTACACCTTC. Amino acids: CASSSGQGGNYGYTF.

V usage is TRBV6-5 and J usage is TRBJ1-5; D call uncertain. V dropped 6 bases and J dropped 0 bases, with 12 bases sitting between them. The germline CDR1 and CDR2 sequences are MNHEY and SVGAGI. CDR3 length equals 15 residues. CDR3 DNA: TGTGCCAGCAGCTCCCGGGAGACTAGCAATCAGCCCCAGCATTTT. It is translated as CASSSRETSNQPQHF.

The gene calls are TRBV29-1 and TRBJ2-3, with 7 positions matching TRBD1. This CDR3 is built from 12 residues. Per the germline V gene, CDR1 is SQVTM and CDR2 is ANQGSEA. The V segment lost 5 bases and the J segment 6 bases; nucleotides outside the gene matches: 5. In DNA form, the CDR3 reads TGCAGCGTTACGACAGGGTCGGATACGCAGTATTTT. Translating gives CSVTTGSDTQYF.

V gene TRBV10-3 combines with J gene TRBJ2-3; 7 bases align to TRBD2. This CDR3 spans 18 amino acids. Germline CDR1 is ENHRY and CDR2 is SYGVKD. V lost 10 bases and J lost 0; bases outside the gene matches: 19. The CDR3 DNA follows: TGTGCCACTATCCCAACCCTCACTCTAGCGGATAGCACAGATACGCAGTATTTT. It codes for CATIPTLTLADSTDTQYF.